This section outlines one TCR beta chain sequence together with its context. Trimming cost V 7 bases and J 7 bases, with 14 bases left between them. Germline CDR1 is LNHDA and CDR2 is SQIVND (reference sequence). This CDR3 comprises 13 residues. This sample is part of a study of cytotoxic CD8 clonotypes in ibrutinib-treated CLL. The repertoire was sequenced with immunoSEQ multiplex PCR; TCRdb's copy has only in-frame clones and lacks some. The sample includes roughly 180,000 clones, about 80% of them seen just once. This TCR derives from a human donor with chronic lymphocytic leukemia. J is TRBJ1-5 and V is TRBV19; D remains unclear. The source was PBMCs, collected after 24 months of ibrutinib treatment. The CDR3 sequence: CASKSGVIQPQHF. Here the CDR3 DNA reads TGTGCCAGTAAGTCCGGGGTTATCCAGCCCCAGCATTTT.